These T cell receptor beta chains were read from a single sample in a study of neurological immune-mediated disorders. TCRdb ran MiXCR on the 5' RACE reads and lists one entry per CDR3 protein. The sample records 20,000 to 30,000 distinct CDR3 sequences, 10% to 15% being singletons. The sequenced sample was PBMCs. These receptors were collected from a woman aged 55-70 years with HTLV-1-associated myelopathy (HAM/TSP). The CDR3 runs from the conserved cysteine through the conserved F or W. A D gene is named only where the DNA matches it firmly. Some rows mark clone size as missing; the rest say once, few, many or name a class of expanded clone.

J | V | D | size | DNA | CDR3
TRBJ1-1 | TRBV7-6 | - | - | TGTGCCAGCAGCTTGGGGGGGACATCTGAAGCTTTCTTT | CASSLGGTSEAFF
TRBJ1-1 | TRBV6-1 | - | few | TGTGCCAGCAGTGTGGAGGGATTGGTCACTGAAGCTTTCTTT | CASSVEGLVTEAFF
TRBJ1-1 | TRBV5-5 | - | many | TGTGCCAGCAGCCCCGGAGGGTGGGACACTGAAGCTTTCTTT | CASSPGGWDTEAFF
TRBJ1-5 | TRBV19 | - | few | TGTGCCAGTAGCATACACAGGGATAGCAATCAGCCCCAGCATTTT | CASSIHRDSNQPQHF
TRBJ1-1 | TRBV20-1 | - | many | TGCAGTGCTCCTGAGAGTCCTAGATCGGGAGCTTTCTTT | CSAPESPRSGAFF
TRBJ1-1 | TRBV7-9 | - | many | TGTGCCAGCAGTTCAGGACGGATGAACACTGAAGCTTTCTTT | CASSSGRMNTEAFF
TRBJ2-2 | TRBV7-9 | TRBD1 | many | TGTGCCAGCAGCGCCCGGACAGGGGGGTACACCGGGGAGCTGTTTTTT | CASSARTGGYTGELFF
TRBJ1-1 | TRBV12-3/TRBV12-4 | TRBD1 | - | TGTGCCAGCAGTTTACAGGGGGGCATGAACACTGAAGCTTTCTTT | CASSLQGGMNTEAFF
TRBJ1-2 | TRBV20-1 | - | many | TGCAGTGCCTCGGCAGGGACCAACTATGGCTACACCTTC | CSASAGTNYGYTF
TRBJ2-5 | TRBV12-3/TRBV12-4 | TRBD2 | - | TGTGCCAGCAGCAGACTAGCGGGAGTTAAAGAGACCCAGTACTTC | CASSRLAGVKETQYF